This TCR beta chain came from a study of shared clonotypes between healthy human individuals. Overall study context: There were three CD4 naive, three CD4 memory, two CD8 naive and one CD8 memory plates per donor.

Naive CD8 cells comprised CD45RO-negative, CCR7-positively selected cells, excluding terminally differentiated effector memory CD45RA+ cells. As for this clone: Its antigen is not identified.

The study, taken as a whole, reports: Across a handful of donors, naive CD4 shared around 5%, naive CD8 more than 3%, memory CD4 2.3%, memory CD8 approximately 0.4%. Limited genetic and exposure-history diversity came from having few donors.

The J segment lost 2 bases and the V segment lost 7 bases, leaving 8 bases of the junction unmatched. CDR3 length: 16 residues. Germline loops: CDR1 MDHEN, CDR2 SYDVKM. Here immunoSEQ multiplex PCR was the method, and the copy in TCRdb shows in-frame clones only, minus some. The table records 1.5 million to 2.5 million clones, roughly 94% of them present only once. The chain links TRBV28 to TRBJ2-5; 12 bases line up with TRBD2. The sample was naive CD8+ T cells sorted from blood. The TCR sequence derives from a man aged 18 to 35 in good health. Written as DNA, the CDR3 is TGTGCCAGCACTCTAGCGGGGGGGATGATTCAAGAGACCCAGTACTTC. The encoded protein is CASTLAGGMIQETQYF.